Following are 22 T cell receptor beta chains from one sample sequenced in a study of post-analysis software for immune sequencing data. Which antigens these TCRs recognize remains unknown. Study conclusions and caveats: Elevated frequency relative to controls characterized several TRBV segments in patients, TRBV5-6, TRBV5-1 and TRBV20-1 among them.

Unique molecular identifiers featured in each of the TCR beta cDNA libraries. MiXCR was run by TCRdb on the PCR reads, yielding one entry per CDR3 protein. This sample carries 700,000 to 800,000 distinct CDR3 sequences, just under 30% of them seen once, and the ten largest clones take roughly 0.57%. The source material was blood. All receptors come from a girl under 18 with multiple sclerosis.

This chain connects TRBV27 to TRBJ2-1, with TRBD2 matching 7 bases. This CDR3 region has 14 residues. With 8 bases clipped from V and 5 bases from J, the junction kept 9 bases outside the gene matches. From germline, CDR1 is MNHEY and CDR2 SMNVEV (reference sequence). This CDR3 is CASPVVSGNNEQFF. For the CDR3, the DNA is TGTGCCAGCCCCGTAGTGAGCGGGAACAATGAGCAGTTCTTC.

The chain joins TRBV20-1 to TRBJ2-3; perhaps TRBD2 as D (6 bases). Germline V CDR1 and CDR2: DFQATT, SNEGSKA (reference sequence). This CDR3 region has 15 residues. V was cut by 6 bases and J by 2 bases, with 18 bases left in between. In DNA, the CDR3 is TGCAGTGCCAAAGAGTCTAGCGTGAACACAGATACGCAGTATTTT. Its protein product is CSAKESSVNTDTQYF.

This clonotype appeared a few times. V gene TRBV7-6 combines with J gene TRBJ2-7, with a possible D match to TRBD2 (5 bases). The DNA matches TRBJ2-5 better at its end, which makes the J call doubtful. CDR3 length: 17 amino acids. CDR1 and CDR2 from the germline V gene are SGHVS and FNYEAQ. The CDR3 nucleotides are TGTGCCAGCAGCCAGCGTGCTTTCGGGGTAGATGAGAAGACCCAGTACTTC. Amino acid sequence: CASSQRAFGVDEKTQYF.

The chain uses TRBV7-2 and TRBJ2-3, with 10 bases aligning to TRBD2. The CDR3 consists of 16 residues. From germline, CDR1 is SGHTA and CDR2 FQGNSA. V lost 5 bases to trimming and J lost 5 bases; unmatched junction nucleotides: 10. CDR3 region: CASSLIAGGRLDTQYF. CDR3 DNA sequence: TGTGCCAGCAGCCTTATAGCGGGGGGTAGACTAGATACGCAGTATTTT.

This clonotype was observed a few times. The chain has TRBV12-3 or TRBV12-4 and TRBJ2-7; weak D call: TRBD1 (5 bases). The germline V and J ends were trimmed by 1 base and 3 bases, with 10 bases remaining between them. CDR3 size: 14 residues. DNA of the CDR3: TGTGCCAGCAGTTTAGGTAGCCAGGGCTACGAGCAGTACTTC. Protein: CASSLGSQGYEQYF.

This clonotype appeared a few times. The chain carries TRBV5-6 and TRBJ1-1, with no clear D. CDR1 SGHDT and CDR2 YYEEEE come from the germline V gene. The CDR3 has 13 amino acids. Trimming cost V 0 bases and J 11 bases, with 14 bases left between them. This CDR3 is CASSLDKDRRAFF. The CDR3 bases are TGTGCCAGCAGCTTGGACAAGGATCGTCGCGCTTTCTTT.

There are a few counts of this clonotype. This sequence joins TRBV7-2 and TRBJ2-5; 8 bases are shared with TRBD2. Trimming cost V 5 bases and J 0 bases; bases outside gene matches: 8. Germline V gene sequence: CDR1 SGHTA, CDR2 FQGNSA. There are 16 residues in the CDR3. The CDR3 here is CASSHGLAEYQETQYF. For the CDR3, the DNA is TGTGCCAGCAGCCATGGACTAGCAGAGTACCAAGAGACCCAGTACTTC.

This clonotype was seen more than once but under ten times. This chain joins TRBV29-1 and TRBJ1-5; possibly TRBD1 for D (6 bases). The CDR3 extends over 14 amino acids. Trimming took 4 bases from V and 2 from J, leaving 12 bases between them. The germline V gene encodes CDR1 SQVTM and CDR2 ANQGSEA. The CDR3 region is CSVVEGGRNQPQHF. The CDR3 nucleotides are TGCAGCGTTGTGGAGGGGGGCCGCAATCAGCCCCAGCATTTT.

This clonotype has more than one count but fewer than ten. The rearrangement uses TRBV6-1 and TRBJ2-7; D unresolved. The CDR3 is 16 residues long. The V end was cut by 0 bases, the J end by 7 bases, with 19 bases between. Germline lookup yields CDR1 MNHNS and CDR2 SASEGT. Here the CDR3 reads CASSEAHPRSGYEQYF. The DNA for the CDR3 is TGTGCCAGCAGTGAAGCCCACCCCAGGTCTGGGTATGAGCAGTACTTC.

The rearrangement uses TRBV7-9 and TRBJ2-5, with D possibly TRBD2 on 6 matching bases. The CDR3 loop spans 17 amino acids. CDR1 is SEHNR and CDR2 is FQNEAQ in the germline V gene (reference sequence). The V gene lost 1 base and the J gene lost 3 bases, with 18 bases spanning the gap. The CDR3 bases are TGTGCCAGCAGCTTAGAATGTTGCGGGGAGGAAAAAGAGACCCAGTACTTC. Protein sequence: CASSLECCGEEKETQYF.

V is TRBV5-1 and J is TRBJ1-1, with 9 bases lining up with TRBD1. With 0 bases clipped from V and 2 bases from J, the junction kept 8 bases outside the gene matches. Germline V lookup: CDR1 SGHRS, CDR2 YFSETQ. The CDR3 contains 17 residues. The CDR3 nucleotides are TGCGCCAGCAGCTTGGGGGGACAGGGCCTTCACAACACTGAAGCTTTCTTT. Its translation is CASSLGGQGLHNTEAFF.

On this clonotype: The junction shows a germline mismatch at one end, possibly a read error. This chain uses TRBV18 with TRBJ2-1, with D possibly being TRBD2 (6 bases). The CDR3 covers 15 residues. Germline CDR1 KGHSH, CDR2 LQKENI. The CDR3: CASSPGGTHYDEQFF. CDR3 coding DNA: TGTGCCAGCTCACCGGGCGGGACGCACTACGATGAGCAGTTCTTC.

The CDR3 here is CASSLAFGVYGYTF. The DNA for the CDR3 is TGTGCCAGCAGTTTGGCCTTCGGAGTTTATGGCTACACCTTC. This chain uses TRBV28 with TRBJ1-2; no definite D call. The V end was cut by 3 bases, the J end by 5 bases, with 13 bases between. The germline V gene has CDR1 MDHEN and CDR2 SYDVKM. There are 14 residues in the CDR3.

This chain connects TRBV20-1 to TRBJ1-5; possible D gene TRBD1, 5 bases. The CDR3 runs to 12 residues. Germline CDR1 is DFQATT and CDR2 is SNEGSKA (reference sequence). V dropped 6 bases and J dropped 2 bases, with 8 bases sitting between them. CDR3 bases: TGCAGTGCCACGACAGGCAATCAGCCCCAGCATTTT. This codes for CSATTGNQPQHF.

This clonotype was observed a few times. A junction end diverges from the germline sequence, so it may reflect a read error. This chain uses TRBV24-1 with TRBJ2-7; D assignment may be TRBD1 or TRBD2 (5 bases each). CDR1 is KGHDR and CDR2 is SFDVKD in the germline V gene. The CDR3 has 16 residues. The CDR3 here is CAASDPLGTSSYEQYF. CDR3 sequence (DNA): TGTGCCGCCAGTGATCCATTGGGGACGTCCTCCTACGAGCAGTACTTC.

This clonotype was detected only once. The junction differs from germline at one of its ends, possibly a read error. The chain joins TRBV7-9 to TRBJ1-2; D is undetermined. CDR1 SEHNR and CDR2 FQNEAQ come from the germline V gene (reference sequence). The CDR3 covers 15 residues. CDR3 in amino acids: CASTLLEPQVDGYTF. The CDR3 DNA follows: TGTGCCAGCACCTTATTGGAGCCTCAGGTGGATGGCTACACCTTC.

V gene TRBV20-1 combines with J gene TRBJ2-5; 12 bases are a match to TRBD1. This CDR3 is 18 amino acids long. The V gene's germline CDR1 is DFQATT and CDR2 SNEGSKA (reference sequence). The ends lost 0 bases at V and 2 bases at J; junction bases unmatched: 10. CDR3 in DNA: TGCAGTGCTAGAGATGACGGGACAGGGGGCGCAGGACAAGAGACCCAGTACTTC. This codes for CSARDDGTGGAGQETQYF.

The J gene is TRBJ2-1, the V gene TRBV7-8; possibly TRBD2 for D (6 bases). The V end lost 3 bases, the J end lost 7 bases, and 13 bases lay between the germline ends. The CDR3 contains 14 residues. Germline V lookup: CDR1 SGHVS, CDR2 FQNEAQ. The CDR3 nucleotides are TGTGCCAGCAGCTTTACCCGGGGGTTGAATGAGCAGTTCTTC. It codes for CASSFTRGLNEQFF.

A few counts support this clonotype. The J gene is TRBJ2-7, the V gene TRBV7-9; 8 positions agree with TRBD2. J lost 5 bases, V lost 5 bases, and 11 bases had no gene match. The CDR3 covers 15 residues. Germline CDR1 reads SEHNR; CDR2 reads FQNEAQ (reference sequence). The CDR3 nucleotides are TGTGCCAGCAGCGACGCGGGACTAGTTATCCACGAGCAGTACTTC. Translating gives CASSDAGLVIHEQYF. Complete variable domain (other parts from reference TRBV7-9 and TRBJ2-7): DTGVSQNPRHKITKRGQNVTFRCDPISEHNRLYWYRQTLGQGPEFLTYFQNEAQLEKSRLLSDRFSAERPKGSFSTLEIQRTEQGDSAMYLCASSDAGLVIHEQYFGPGTRLTVT.

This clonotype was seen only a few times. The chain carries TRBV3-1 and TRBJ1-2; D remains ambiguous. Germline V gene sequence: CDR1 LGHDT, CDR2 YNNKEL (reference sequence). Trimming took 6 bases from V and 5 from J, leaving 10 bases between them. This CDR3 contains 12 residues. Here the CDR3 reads CASSVGWYGYTF. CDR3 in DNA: TGTGCCAGCAGTGTAGGGTGGTATGGCTACACCTTC.

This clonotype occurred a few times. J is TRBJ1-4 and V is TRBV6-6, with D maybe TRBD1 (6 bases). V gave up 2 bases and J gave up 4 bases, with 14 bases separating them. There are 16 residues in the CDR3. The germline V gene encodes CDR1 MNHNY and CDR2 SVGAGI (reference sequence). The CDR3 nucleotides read TGTGCCAGCAGTTACGGTGGGGGGCGGAGTAATGAAAAACTGTTTTTT. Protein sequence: CASSYGGGRSNEKLFF.

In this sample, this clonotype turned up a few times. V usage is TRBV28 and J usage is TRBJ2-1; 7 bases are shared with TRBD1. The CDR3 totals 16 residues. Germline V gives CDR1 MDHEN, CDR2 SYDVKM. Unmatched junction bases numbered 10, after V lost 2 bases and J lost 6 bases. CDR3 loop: CASSLPPETGANEQFF. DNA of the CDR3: TGTGCCAGCAGTTTACCGCCCGAAACAGGGGCCAATGAGCAGTTCTTC.